A single sample is the source of the 12 T cell receptor beta chains below, sequenced in a study of blood T cell repertoires in COVID-19. Assay used: immunoSEQ multiplex PCR; TCRdb lists only in-frame clones, some missing. Found here are about 46,000 clones, 70% to 90% of them singletons; the top ten hold around 3.1%. What was sequenced was PBMCs or T cells enriched from blood (not recorded which). These TCRs come from a woman aged 45-60 years who had recovered from COVID-19.

This clone was found once. The genes are TRBV6-1 and TRBJ2-7; the D gene is possibly TRBD1 (5 bases). Trimming shortened V by 3 bases and J by 5 bases, and 17 bases separated the two germline ends. Germline V lookup: CDR1 MNHNS, CDR2 SASEGT. The CDR3 contains 15 residues. The CDR3 nucleotides are TGTGCCAGCAGTGACCGAGGATCCTGGGGCGACGAGCAGTACTTC. As protein: CASSDRGSWGDEQYF.

The chain is built from TRBV12-3 or TRBV12-4 and TRBJ1-2, with D possibly matching TRBD1 (5 bases). The length of the CDR3 is 13 residues. V was pared by 5 bases and J by 6 bases, with 13 bases between. The CDR3 reads CASSKGETDGYTF. CDR3 coding DNA: TGTGCCAGCAGTAAAGGAGAGACAGATGGCTACACCTTC.

The chain recombines TRBV21-1 with TRBJ2-1; TRBD1, the D gene given by the table, was not confirmed from the DNA. TRBV21-1 is labeled a pseudogene. The CDR3 has 22 amino acids. CDR3 in amino acids: CASSKNKVRDREERVRDNEQFF. In DNA, the CDR3 is TGTGCCAGCAGCAAAAATAAAGTAAGGGACAGGGAAGAAAGGGTGCGGGACAATGAGCAGTTCTTC.

The gene calls are TRBV7-9 and TRBJ2-1; TRBD1 agrees at 9 bases. CDR1 and CDR2 from the germline V gene are SEHNR and FQNEAQ (reference sequence). The V gene end was trimmed by 5 bases and the J gene end by 15 bases; junction bases not matched to a gene: 8. The CDR3 runs to 12 residues. DNA of the CDR3: TGTGCCAGCAGCCCGGGGGACAGGGTGCCGTTCTTC. Its protein is CASSPGDRVPFF.

The chain recombines TRBV7-2 with TRBJ2-1; 8 positions agree with TRBD2. The CDR3 has 17 residues. The ends lost 0 bases at V and 16 bases at J; junction bases unmatched: 20. The germline V gene has CDR1 SGHTA and CDR2 FQGNSA. This chain's CDR3 is CASSLADLRPPGGPLFF. In DNA, the CDR3 is TGTGCCAGCAGCTTAGCGGATCTTCGCCCGCCGGGAGGGCCCCTCTTCTTC.

The rearrangement joins TRBV7-2 to TRBJ2-2, with D perhaps TRBD1 (5 bases). Between the trimmed V and J ends, which lost 5 bases and 1 base, there was a span of 14 bases. The germline CDR1 and CDR2 sequences are SGHTA and FQGNSA. The CDR3 totals 16 residues. The CDR3, as DNA: TGTGCCAGCAGCGTTTACAGGAGCCTGAACACCGGGGAGCTGTTTTTT. As protein: CASSVYRSLNTGELFF.

This clone has only one observation. This sequence joins TRBV7-9 and TRBJ1-1; the D gene is possibly TRBD1 (5 bases). Germline V gives CDR1 SEHNR, CDR2 FQNEAQ (reference sequence). Trimming shortened V by 1 base and J by 3 bases, and 9 bases separated the two germline ends. The length of the CDR3 is 14 residues. CDR3: CASSLGQLDTEAFF. The CDR3 coding sequence is TGTGCCAGCAGCTTAGGACAGCTGGACACTGAAGCTTTCTTT.

The rearrangement links TRBV6-9 to TRBJ2-4; 13 bases are shared with TRBD2. The CDR3 has 17 residues. The germline gives CDR1 MNHGY, CDR2 SVAAGI. Trimming removed 0 bases from V and 7 bases from J; junction bases left unmatched: 6. The CDR3 sequence is CASSYSWTSGGRNIQYF. As DNA, the CDR3 is TGTGCCAGCAGTTATTCTTGGACTAGCGGGGGCAGGAACATTCAGTACTTC.

This clone was counted once. The chain couples TRBV6-6 to TRBJ1-1; D may be TRBD1 (5 bases). Germline CDR1 and CDR2: MNHNY and SVGAGI (reference sequence). Trimming removed 5 bases at V and 5 bases at J, with 9 bases between. The CDR3 runs 12 residues. The CDR3 sequence: CASSLRQTEAFF. For the CDR3, the DNA is TGTGCCAGCAGTCTCCGACAGACTGAAGCTTTCTTT.

The J gene is TRBJ2-6, the V gene TRBV6-6, with 7 nucleotides matching TRBD1. The ends lost 5 bases at V and 1 base at J; junction bases unmatched: 14. Germline lookup yields CDR1 MNHNY and CDR2 SVGAGI (reference sequence). The CDR3 has 19 amino acids. The CDR3 nucleotides read TGTGCCAGCAGTCGGACAGGCTTAGGTAGTCGGTCTGGGGCCAACGTCCTGACTTTC. It codes for CASSRTGLGSRSGANVLTF.

V and J are TRBV14 and TRBJ2-3; possible D gene TRBD1, 6 bases. V was trimmed by 1 base and J by 4 bases, leaving 9 bases between them. The CDR3 has 14 residues. Germline V CDR1 and CDR2: SGHDN, FVKESK. The CDR3 region is CASSQAGVADTQYF. DNA for the CDR3: TGTGCCAGCAGCCAAGCAGGGGTAGCAGATACGCAGTATTTT.

CDR3 sequence (DNA): TGTGCCAGCAGCCTAGTCCCTCCCGTAGCGGGAGGCCAAGAGACCCAGTACTTC. It encodes CASSLVPPVAGGQETQYF. The chain is built from TRBV7-6 and TRBJ2-5; 10 nucleotides line up with TRBD2. Per germline, CDR1 SGHVS and CDR2 FNYEAQ. The CDR3 covers 18 residues. V lost 5 bases, J lost 1 base, and 13 bases stayed unmatched.